The 27 T cell receptor beta chains presented below share a single source sample, sequenced in a study of blood T cell repertoires in COVID-19. Clones were read by immunoSEQ multiplex PCR, and TCRdb kept only the in-frame ones, dropping some. The sample carries fewer than 250,000 clones, around 87% recorded once. Sample: PBMCs or T cells enriched from blood (not recorded which). The source is a woman between 40 and 50 years old in a cohort exposed to, infected with or recovered from COVID-19 (not recorded which).

This clone has only one observation. The rearrangement links TRBV24-1 to TRBJ2-1, with 10 bases identical to TRBD2. Germline assignment: CDR1 KGHDR and CDR2 SFDVKD. V shed 6 bases and J 9 bases; nucleotides not matched to a gene: 7. The CDR3 totals 14 residues. Here the CDR3 DNA reads TGTGCCACCAGTCCTAGCGGGAGAGTTACTGAGCAGTTCTTC. It is translated as CATSPSGRVTEQFF.

This clone has a single count. The chain is built from TRBV7-8 and TRBJ1-1, with TRBD1 matching 9 bases. J lost 0 bases, V lost 5 bases, and 10 bases had no gene match. The CDR3 loop spans 17 amino acids. In germline, CDR1 is SGHVS, CDR2 FQNEAQ. The CDR3 DNA sequence: TGTGCCAGCAGCCTATCAGGCACAGGGGGCATGAACACTGAAGCTTTCTTT. It codes for CASSLSGTGGMNTEAFF.

The rearrangement joins TRBV10-3 to TRBJ1-2; 8 nucleotides match TRBD1. CDR3 length equals 13 residues. CDR1 is ENHRY and CDR2 is SYGVKD in the germline V gene. Trimming took 10 bases from V and 3 from J; bases not matched to a gene: 7. CDR3 sequence (DNA): TGTGCCACCTCGAAGACAGGGGACTATGGCTACACCTTC. Its protein product is CATSKTGDYGYTF.

The V gene is TRBV29-1, the J gene TRBJ1-2; D may be TRBD1 (5 bases). The CDR3 has 15 amino acids. Trimming removed 4 bases from V and 7 bases from J, with 22 bases in between. Looked up from germline, CDR1 is SQVTM and CDR2 is ANQGSEA. CDR3 sequence reads: CSVAQGGGGKFGYTF. CDR3 bases: TGCAGCGTTGCGCAAGGTGGTGGGGGGAAATTTGGCTACACCTTC.

The V call is TRBV5-4, the J call TRBJ1-4; D remains unclear. Trimming removed 0 bases from V and 6 bases from J, with 9 bases in between. CDR3 length: 14 residues. Germline lookup yields CDR1 SGHNT and CDR2 YYREEE (reference sequence). The DNA of the CDR3 is TGTGCCAGCAGCTTGGACCAGGCCGATGAAAAACTGTTTTTT. As protein: CASSLDQADEKLFF.

This clone turned up a few times. V is TRBV27 and J is TRBJ1-5; D might be TRBD1 (5 bases). Trimming removed 5 bases at V and 1 base at J, with 12 bases between. CDR1 MNHEY and CDR2 SMNVEV come from the germline V gene (reference sequence). This CDR3 is built from 15 residues. The CDR3 bases are TGTGCCAGCAGTACCCCGGGGGAAAGCAATCAGCCCCAGCATTTT. Its protein is CASSTPGESNQPQHF.

This chain uses TRBV15 with TRBJ2-2, with 8 bases matching TRBD2. Germline V gene data show CDR1 as LNHNV and CDR2 as YYDKDF (reference sequence). V shed 4 bases and J 2 bases; nucleotides not matched to a gene: 9. The CDR3 consists of 17 residues. The CDR3 region is CATSTDRREANTGELFF. The CDR3 coding sequence is TGTGCCACCAGCACGGATAGGCGGGAGGCCAACACCGGGGAGCTGTTTTTT.

This chain links TRBV28 with TRBJ2-7; 7 positions match TRBD2. Germline V CDR1 and CDR2: MDHEN, SYDVKM. This CDR3 has 14 residues. The V and J ends lost 10 bases and 3 bases, in that order; junction bases with no gene match: 12. The CDR3 DNA sequence: TGTGCCACCAATCCCACCACGGGGGGCTACGAGCAGTACTTC. This codes for CATNPTTGGYEQYF.

The V call is TRBV28, the J call TRBJ2-5, with a possible D match to TRBD1 (6 bases). The CDR3 extends over 14 amino acids. V was cut by 6 bases and J by 1 base, with 12 bases left in between. CDR1 is MDHEN and CDR2 is SYDVKM in the germline V gene. The CDR3 loop is CASSRGQSQETQYF. The CDR3 DNA follows: TGTGCCAGCAGCCGAGGACAGAGCCAAGAGACCCAGTACTTC. Drawing the rest from reference TRBV28 and TRBJ2-5, the complete variable domain is DVKVTQSSRYLVKRTGEKVFLECVQDMDHENMFWYRQDPGLGLRLIYFSYDVKMKEKGDIPEGYSVSREKKERFSLILESASTNQTSMYLCASSRGQSQETQYFGPGTRLLVL.

The chain uses TRBV7-2 and TRBJ2-7; maybe TRBD2 (5 bases). The V gene's germline CDR1 is SGHTA and CDR2 FQGNSA. The V end lost 5 bases, the J end lost 4 bases, and 21 bases lay between the germline ends. The CDR3 contains 16 residues. The CDR3 sequence: CASSPRGPPAPYEQYF. DNA of the CDR3: TGTGCCAGCAGCCCGCGCGGGCCCCCAGCTCCGTACGAGCAGTACTTC.

The V call is TRBV27, the J call TRBJ2-3, with D tentatively TRBD2 (7 bases). Germline CDR1 reads MNHEY; CDR2 reads SMNVEV (reference sequence). V lost 6 bases, J lost 5 bases, and 21 bases lay in between. The CDR3 is 16 amino acids. CDR3 nucleotide sequence: TGTGCCAGCAGCCCCTTTGACGGGGGGCGGGGAGATACGCAGTATTTT. Amino acid sequence: CASSPFDGGRGDTQYF.

This chain joins TRBV7-2 and TRBJ1-6; D remains ambiguous. Germline V lookup: CDR1 SGHTA, CDR2 FQGNSA. This CDR3 has 15 amino acids. V gave up 2 bases and J gave up 0 bases, with 5 bases separating them. This CDR3 reads CASSLHSSYNSPLHF. The CDR3, as DNA: TGTGCCAGCAGCTTACATAGCTCCTATAATTCACCCCTCCACTTT.

The rearrangement links TRBV11-2 to TRBJ2-2; D unresolved. CDR1 is SGHAT, CDR2 FQNNGV, per germline. Trimming took 2 bases from V and 0 from J, leaving 19 bases between them. The CDR3 is made up of 19 amino acids. The CDR3 protein is CASSLIIPGSYANTGELFF. In nucleotides, the CDR3 is TGTGCCAGCAGCTTAATCATCCCAGGATCCTACGCGAACACCGGGGAGCTGTTTTTT.

The V call is TRBV11-2, the J call TRBJ2-1, with D unclear. The ends were cut back, 2 bases at V and 5 bases at J, with 7 bases in the middle. This CDR3 spans 13 amino acids. The V gene's germline CDR1 is SGHAT and CDR2 FQNNGV. CDR3 nucleotide sequence: TGTGCCAGCAGCTTATCCCGTAACAATGAGCAGTTCTTC. Translating it yields CASSLSRNNEQFF.

The chain has TRBV29-1 and TRBJ1-1, with 9 bases identical to TRBD1. CDR1 is SQVTM, CDR2 ANQGSEA, per germline. J lost 2 bases, V lost 5 bases, and 12 bases had no gene match. The CDR3 is 16 residues long. Written as DNA, the CDR3 is TGCAGCGTTTCGGGACAGGGAGGTTTCTACAACACTGAAGCTTTCTTT. Translation: CSVSGQGGFYNTEAFF.

The chain is built from TRBV2 and TRBJ1-2; 8 bases align to TRBD1. The trim removed 5 bases at V and 6 bases at J, leaving 5 bases unmatched. Germline V gene lookup returns CDR1 SNHLY and CDR2 FYNNEI. This CDR3 is 13 amino acids long. CDR3 region: CASSSDRVDGYTF. CDR3 in DNA: TGTGCCAGCAGTTCGGACAGGGTCGATGGCTACACCTTC.

This chain uses TRBV9 with TRBJ1-2; D is ambiguous. The V end lost 4 bases, the J end lost 0 bases, and 13 bases lay between the germline ends. The CDR3 extends over 15 amino acids. Germline values: CDR1 SGDLS, CDR2 YYNGEE. CDR3 in amino acids: CASSLGEAANYGYTF. The CDR3 coding sequence is TGTGCCAGCAGCCTCGGCGAGGCAGCTAACTATGGCTACACCTTC.

This clone appeared a few times. The DNA of the CDR3 is TGTGCCAGCTCACCACTCGCGGGAGCCACCGGGGAGCTGTTTTTT. Protein: CASSPLAGATGELFF. The chain combines TRBV18 with TRBJ2-2, with TRBD2 matching over 7 bases. This CDR3 has 15 amino acids. Germline values: CDR1 KGHSH, CDR2 LQKENI. V shed 1 base and J 4 bases; nucleotides not matched to a gene: 3. The full variable domain, its missing parts supplied by reference TRBV18 and TRBJ2-2, is NAGVMQNPRHLVRRRGQEARLRCSPMKGHSHVYWYRQLPEEGLKFMVYLQKENIIDESGMPKERFSAEFPKEGPSILRIQQVVRGDSAAYFCASSPLAGATGELFFGEGSRLTVL.

V usage is TRBV11-2 and J usage is TRBJ1-6; D not certain. Deletions cut 5 bases from V and 10 bases from J, with 21 bases between. This CDR3 contains 16 residues. Germline CDR1 is SGHAT and CDR2 is FQNNGV. CDR3 in DNA: TGTGCCAGCAGCCCCCCCGGACTTTCTCTTACCTCACCCCTCCACTTT. This gives the protein CASSPPGLSLTSPLHF.

J is TRBJ2-2 and V is TRBV24-1; 10 positions agree with TRBD1. Trimming at V came to 3 bases and at J to 3 bases, leaving 3 bases not matched to a gene. This CDR3 contains 16 residues. The germline gives CDR1 KGHDR, CDR2 SFDVKD. In nucleotides, the CDR3 is TGTGCCACCAGTGATGGGACAGGGGTGGACACCGGGGAGCTGTTTTTT. Encoded protein: CATSDGTGVDTGELFF.

The V gene is TRBV5-6, the J gene TRBJ2-2; 7 nucleotides line up with TRBD1. J lost 6 bases, V lost 4 bases, and 6 bases had no gene match. CDR1 is SGHDT and CDR2 is YYEEEE in the germline V gene. The CDR3 is made up of 14 amino acids. This CDR3 reads CASSPDRASGELFF. Here the CDR3 DNA reads TGTGCCAGCAGCCCAGACAGGGCATCCGGGGAGCTGTTTTTT.

The chain uses TRBV6-5 and TRBJ2-1; unclear D gene. Germline V gene sequence: CDR1 MNHEY, CDR2 SVGAGI. The length of the CDR3 is 16 residues. Trimming pared 0 bases from V and 0 bases from J, leaving 9 bases between. DNA for the CDR3: TGTGCCAGCAGTTACTCGAGAAGGAGCTCCTACAATGAGCAGTTCTTC. It codes for CASSYSRRSSYNEQFF.

This chain links TRBV19 with TRBJ2-7; a possible D gene is TRBD1 (6 bases). The germline CDR1 and CDR2 sequences are LNHDA and SQIVND (reference sequence). This CDR3 contains 11 residues. V lost 10 bases to trimming and J lost 4 bases, with 11 bases between them. CDR3 nucleotides: TGTGCCACCAAGGGGGATTACGAGCAGTACTTC. Amino acid sequence: CATKGDYEQYF. The variable domain in full, completed from reference TRBV19 and TRBJ2-7, reads DGGITQSPKYLFRKEGQNVTLSCEQNLNHDAMYWYRQDPGQGLRLIYYSQIVNDFQKGDIAEGYSVSREKKESFPLTVTSAQKNPTAFYLCATKGDYEQYFGPGTRLTVT.

The CDR3 coding sequence is TGTGCCAGCAGCCAAGATAAAGAGGTAGACAGCAGAACTTTCTTT. Translating it yields CASSQDKEVDSRTFF. J is TRBJ1-1 and V is TRBV4-2; TRBD1 might be the D (5 bases). The germline CDR1 and CDR2 sequences are LGHNA and YNFKEQ. This CDR3 comprises 15 residues. The germline V and J ends were trimmed by 0 bases and 12 bases, with 20 bases remaining between them.

The DNA of the CDR3 is TGTGCCAGCAGCTTACACCAGAACAATCAGCCCCAGCATTTT. This translates into CASSLHQNNQPQHF. The rearrangement uses TRBV13 and TRBJ1-5; no definite D call. Germline V gene lookup returns CDR1 PRHDT and CDR2 FYEKMQ (reference sequence). This CDR3 comprises 14 residues. Trimming cost V 2 bases and J 3 bases, with 8 bases left between them.

This clone was seen only a few times. The chain is built from TRBV11-2 and TRBJ1-4; D might be TRBD1 (6 bases). Per germline, CDR1 SGHAT and CDR2 FQNNGV. CDR3 length: 15 residues. The ends were cut back, 5 bases at V and 5 bases at J, with 15 bases in the middle. DNA of the CDR3: TGTGCCAGCAGCCTCACAGGGTCAAGGAATGAAAAACTGTTTTTT. This gives the protein CASSLTGSRNEKLFF.

The chain is built from TRBV15 and TRBJ2-7, with TRBD1 as a possible D gene (7 bases). The CDR3 has 15 amino acids. Deletions cut 5 bases from V and 4 bases from J, with 18 bases between. Germline loops: CDR1 LNHNV, CDR2 YYDKDF (reference sequence). DNA for the CDR3: TGTGCCACCAGCCCCCGGAGGGACAGAAAGTACGAGCAGTACTTC. This encodes CATSPRRDRKYEQYF.